This note documents a single T cell receptor beta chain sequence. The antigen it recognizes is unknown. No qualities accompany the bases; no much larger clone lies one base away. These data originate in a study of blood T cell repertoires in COVID-19 (TCRdb year 2020). Context from the whole study: Collaborator samples came from the United States, Italy and Spain and covered acute and convalescent phases of COVID-19. Sample metadata almost always included a de-identified subject ID, COVID-19 status, age in years and sex. Where HLA class I and class II types were available, the types were taken from metadata supplied by the sample provider, not from assay-based typing. The repertoires were released in a freely available public database intended as a resource for research on the immune response to SARS-CoV-2. The samples were drawn from the first 160 participants of the ongoing ImmuneRACE study and from 1,254 subjects provided by 6 global collaborators. The prospective study material was composed of cDNA or gDNA derived from T cells, B-cell-depleted T cells, or PBMCs. The dataset comprised deeply sampled blood TCRbeta repertoires from subjects exposed to, actively infected with, or recovered from COVID-19. What the study reported, not specific to this receptor: How much clinical and demographic metadata was included differed by source and by participant, and the metadata was provided uncurated.

Another Seattle source contributed samples from volunteer blood donors who had recovered from COVID-19. Whole blood was collected in K2EDTA tubes by collaborating institutions according to the institutions' own protocols. Collaborator samples were shipped for TCRbeta analysis as frozen whole blood, isolated PBMCs, or DNA extracted from either sample type. TCRbeta CDR3 regions were amplified from genomic DNA by means of the immunoSEQ Assay, a bias-controlled multiplex PCR. The source study handled its data this way. Nucleated cell counts per sample were estimated from amplification of reference gene primers within the assay. Sequence reads were collapsed and filtered to measure the absolute abundance of every unique TCRbeta CDR3 rearrangement. For each sample, productive Simpson clonality was calculated by taking the square root of Simpson's diversity index across productive rearrangements. TCRdb obtained this table from immuneACCESS and retained in-frame rearrangements with V and J assigned. These tables miss some clones; where compared with another copy, unresolved V genes account for less than half of the shortfall, and the remainder is unexplained. V and J calls and clone size are copied from that table; D and trimming were computed from the DNA. The sample table lists a few hundred thousand clones, roughly 90% of them with a count of one. 0.85% to 0.95% of the sample belongs to the ten largest clones.

Its CDR3 holds 10 amino acids, cysteine through phenylalanine. The DNA shown is the 30-base CDR3, in frame from base 1. The germline ends are 9 bases apart after V is trimmed by 7 bases and J by 5 bases. Per the germline V gene, SQVTM is the CDR1 and ANQGSEA is the CDR2. The specimen sequenced was peripheral blood. This clonotype was obtained from a middle-aged woman who had recovered from COVID-19. The rearrangement combines TRBV29-1 with TRBJ2-7, with the D gene call left open. For the CDR3, the sequence is CSGVADEQYF. At the DNA level, the sequence is TGCAGCGGCGTGGCGGACGAGCAGTACTTC.